Listed here are 16 T cell receptor beta chains from one sample, sequenced in a study of graft-versus-host responses after intestinal transplantation. TCRdb keeps only in-frame clones here, not all; method: immunoSEQ multiplex PCR. The repertoire holds approximately 75,000 clones, roughly 89% seen once, with roughly 4% in the top ten. The antigens of these receptors remain unknown. The sequencing used unstimulated CD8+ T cells sorted from spleen or lymph node cells, collected before transplant. Every receptor here comes from a human donor who was the organ donor for an intestinal transplant.

J is TRBJ1-5 and V is TRBV13; possible D gene TRBD1, 6 bases. Germline V CDR1 and CDR2: PRHDT, FYEKMQ (reference sequence). The V end was cut by 5 bases, the J end by 0 bases, with 17 bases between. The CDR3 runs 17 residues. The CDR3 bases are TGTGCCAGCAGCCTCGGGCAGGGGTCAGGTAGCAATCAGCCCCAGCATTTT. Translated, it gives CASSLGQGSGSNQPQHF.

CDR3 residues: CASRERGNNYGYTF. The CDR3 DNA follows: TGTGCCAGCAGAGAAAGGGGGAATAACTATGGCTACACCTTC. This chain joins TRBV27 and TRBJ1-2, with D perhaps matching TRBD1 (6 bases). Trimming shortened V by 6 bases and J by 1 base, and 12 bases separated the two germline ends. The CDR3 covers 14 residues. The V gene's germline CDR1 is MNHEY and CDR2 SMNVEV (reference sequence).

The chain combines TRBV4-2 with TRBJ2-6; TRBD1 matches at 9 bases. V gave up 3 bases and J gave up 3 bases; unmatched junction bases: 9. This CDR3 has 18 amino acids. Looked up from germline, CDR1 is LGHNA and CDR2 is YNFKEQ. This CDR3 is CASSHRKQGADGANVLTF. The CDR3 coding sequence is TGTGCCAGCAGCCATCGGAAACAGGGGGCTGATGGGGCCAACGTCCTGACTTTC.

The J gene is TRBJ2-7, the V gene TRBV21-1; the table calls TRBD2, which could not be checked here. TRBV21-1 is a pseudogene locus. CDR3 length: 14 residues. The CDR3 region is CASPPSEGSYEQYV. The CDR3 DNA is TGTGCCAGCCCCCCCTCGGAGGGATCCTACGAGCAGTACGTC.

In the case of this clone: At one end, the junction sequence differs from germline, possibly due to a read error. The V and J genes are TRBV11-2 and TRBJ2-2; possible D gene TRBD1, 7 bases. The germline V gene encodes CDR1 SGHAT and CDR2 FQNNGV. This CDR3 comprises 16 residues. The CDR3 loop is CASPPPAGGNPGELFF. CDR3 nucleotide sequence: TGTGCCAGCCCGCCTCCCGCAGGGGGGAACCCCGGGGAGCTGTTTTTT.

The CDR3 protein is CASSFPGNALPEAFF. CDR3 coding DNA: TGTGCCAGCAGCTTCCCAGGGAATGCTCTACCGGAAGCTTTCTTT. The chain uses TRBV5-4 and TRBJ1-1; a possible D gene is TRBD1 (5 bases). CDR3 length: 15 residues. Germline CDR1 SGHNT, CDR2 YYREEE (reference sequence). V was clipped by 2 bases and J by 8 bases, with 19 bases between them. The complete variable domain, with remaining parts taken from reference TRBV5-4 and TRBJ1-1, reads ETGVTQSPTHLIKTRGQQVTLRCSSQSGHNTVSWYQQALGQGPQFIFQYYREEENGRGNFPPRFSGLQFPNYSSELNVNALELDDSALYLCASSFPGNALPEAFFGQGTRLTVV.

The gene calls are TRBV5-1 and TRBJ2-1, with D unclear. Per the germline V gene, CDR1 is SGHRS and CDR2 is YFSETQ. Deletions cut 0 bases from V and 0 bases from J, with 4 bases between. The CDR3 runs 14 residues. The CDR3 nucleotides are TGCGCCAGCAGCTTGGAGAGCTCCTACAATGAGCAGTTCTTC. Translated: CASSLESSYNEQFF.

This CDR3 is CASSPPPEAFF. As DNA, the CDR3 is TGTGCCAGCAGTCCTCCCCCTGAAGCTTTCTTT. V is TRBV6-5 and J is TRBJ1-1; D remains unclear. Trimming shortened V by 5 bases and J by 6 bases, and 7 bases separated the two germline ends. This CDR3 has 11 amino acids. CDR1 is MNHEY, CDR2 SVGAGI, per germline.

The genes are TRBV27 and TRBJ1-1, with D perhaps TRBD1 (5 bases). Trimming left V 4 bases short and J 5 bases short, with 11 bases between. Looked up from germline, CDR1 is MNHEY and CDR2 is SMNVEV (reference sequence). The CDR3 is 13 amino acids. The CDR3 DNA reads as TGTGCCAGCAGTTCGGAGGGGTGGACTGAAGCTTTCTTT. Protein: CASSSEGWTEAFF.

In DNA, the CDR3 is TGTGCCAGCAGTTACTCGGCGAGTCGGAGCCAGCCCCAGCATTTT. This encodes CASSYSASRSQPQHF. The chain is built from TRBV6-5 and TRBJ1-5; D gene ambiguous. Trimming pared 0 bases from V and 7 bases from J, leaving 13 bases between. The germline gives CDR1 MNHEY, CDR2 SVGAGI. This CDR3 comprises 15 residues.

The rearrangement links TRBV4-2 to TRBJ2-4; 12 bases agree with TRBD1. Trimming removed 4 bases from V and 3 bases from J; junction bases left unmatched: 7. Germline assignment: CDR1 LGHNA and CDR2 YNFKEQ. CDR3 length equals 17 residues. The CDR3 region has the DNA TGTGCCAGCAGCCCTCGGGACAGGGGGCTTGGCAAAAACATTCAGTACTTC. Amino acids: CASSPRDRGLGKNIQYF.

This CDR3 is CASSYGGLDEKLFF. DNA of the CDR3: TGTGCCAGCAGTTACGGGGGGCTAGATGAAAAACTGTTTTTT. The chain joins TRBV27 to TRBJ1-4, with a tentative D call TRBD1 (6 bases). Germline CDR1 reads MNHEY; CDR2 reads SMNVEV (reference sequence). V was clipped by 4 bases and J by 6 bases, with 12 bases between them. There are 14 residues in the CDR3. Full variable domain (remainder filled in from reference TRBV27 and TRBJ1-4): EAQVTQNPRYLITVTGKKLTVTCSQNMNHEYMSWYRQDPGLGLRQIYYSMNVEVTDKGDVPEGYKVSRKEKRNFPLILESPSPNQTSLYFCASSYGGLDEKLFFGSGTQLSVL.

The CDR3 spells CASSFSSGGNEKLFF. The CDR3 coding sequence is TGTGCCAGCAGCTTTAGTTCAGGGGGTAATGAAAAACTGTTTTTT. This rearrangement joins TRBV5-4 to TRBJ1-4; 7 bases map to TRBD1. The length of the CDR3 is 15 residues. Per germline, CDR1 SGHNT and CDR2 YYREEE (reference sequence). V lost 2 bases to trimming and J lost 4 bases; unmatched junction nucleotides: 5. Variable domain in full (rest from reference TRBV5-4 and TRBJ1-4): ETGVTQSPTHLIKTRGQQVTLRCSSQSGHNTVSWYQQALGQGPQFIFQYYREEENGRGNFPPRFSGLQFPNYSSELNVNALELDDSALYLCASSFSSGGNEKLFFGSGTQLSVL.

The chain is built from TRBV6-1 and TRBJ2-3; D possibly corresponds to TRBD2 (6 bases). This CDR3 contains 15 residues. Germline V lookup: CDR1 MNHNS, CDR2 SASEGT. V lost 3 bases and J lost 2, with 12 bases in between. CDR3 in amino acids: CASSEVGLPTDTQYF. The CDR3 region has the DNA TGTGCCAGCAGTGAGGTGGGACTCCCCACAGATACGCAGTATTTT.

The chain is built from TRBV28 and TRBJ1-1, with no clear D. Trimming took off 5 bases at V and 3 bases at J, with 4 bases between the two ends. The germline CDR1 and CDR2 sequences are MDHEN and SYDVKM. The CDR3 has 11 residues. The CDR3 DNA reads as TGTGCCAGCAGTCTAGACACTGAAGCTTTCTTT. It translates to CASSLDTEAFF.

The CDR3 nucleotides read TGTGCCAGCAGTTACTCGATAGGACAGGGGCCGCAGCCCCAGCATTTT. Protein: CASSYSIGQGPQPQHF. The chain couples TRBV6-5 to TRBJ1-5; 9 bases are shared with TRBD1. This CDR3 is built from 16 residues. V dropped 0 bases and J dropped 7; count of bases not matched to a gene: 7. The germline gives CDR1 MNHEY, CDR2 SVGAGI.